Given below is one TCR beta chain in context. What it recognizes is unknown. TCRdb keeps only in-frame clones here, not all; method: immunoSEQ multiplex PCR. Found here are roughly 57,000 clones, approximately 73% of them singletons; the top ten hold 5.5%. Per the germline V gene, CDR1 is DFQATT and CDR2 is SNEGSKA (reference sequence). CDR3 length equals 15 residues. Trimming removed 3 bases at V and 6 bases at J, with 18 bases between. Peptide-pool stimulation followed by sequencing identified expanded antigen-specific CD4+ clonotypes in the ViraFEST assay. Having been cultured for around ten days, the cells underwent CD4+ T cell isolation. A PCR test confirmed that the person had SARS-CoV-2 infection between March and December 2020. Use of an HIV-1 Nef peptide pool defined the negative control culture. This sample was taken from a study of vaccination effects on CD4 cells after COVID-19. Looking at the study overall: Participants got two doses of BNT162b2 or mRNA-1273 vaccine. At 16 days and one week before vaccination, a couple of convalescent patients gave samples.

Sequencing used CD4+ T cells from PBMCs cultured with HIV peptides, obtained before COVID-19 vaccination. Regarding subset: HIV-1 Nef peptide pool negative control/reference culture. The chain carries TRBV20-1 and TRBJ1-5, with a tentative D call TRBD1 (6 bases). This TCR derives from a human donor who had a prior SARS-CoV-2 infection. The DNA of the CDR3 is TGCAGTGCTAGTGTCACGGGGGCGGGTGGTCAGCCCCAGCATTTT. This gives the protein CSASVTGAGGQPQHF.